A selection of T cell receptor beta chains follows, all from one sample in a study of blood T cell repertoires in COVID-19. The table came from immunoSEQ multiplex PCR; TCRdb's copy has only in-frame clones and leaves some out. This sample has roughly 100,000 clones, with 60% to 85% found just once. Material for sequencing was peripheral blood. These receptors were taken from a woman of 80 years or more with acute or convalescent COVID-19. CDR3s include the opening cysteine and the closing phenylalanine or tryptophan. The D gene is left open where the match is weak. Size is stated for part of the rows, as once, few or many counts, or as a class when the clone is expanded.

size	V	J	D	DNA	CDR3
NA	TRBV5-1	TRBJ1-4	TRBD1	TGCGCCAGCAGCGCCGGTTCCGGACAGGGTAATGAAAAACTGTTTTTT	CASSAGSGQGNEKLFF
NA	TRBV2	TRBJ2-3	TRBD1	TGTGCCAGCACCAGACAGGGAGCTAGCACAGATACGCAGTATTTT	CASTRQGASTDTQYF
NA	TRBV7-2	TRBJ2-3	TRBD2	TGTGCCAGCAGCTTAGCGTCCGCGGGGGGGCAAGATACGCAGTATTTT	CASSLASAGGQDTQYF
NA	TRBV5-5	TRBJ2-1	TRBD2	TGTGCCAGCAGCTTGGCCCCGAGCGGGAGGAGCAATGAGCAGTTCTTC	CASSLAPSGRSNEQFF
few	TRBV10-3	TRBJ1-1	NA	TGTGCCATCAGCGACAGTACGGGACATAGCACTGAAGCTTTCTTT	CAISDSTGHSTEAFF
once	TRBV12-5	TRBJ2-7	TRBD1	TGTGCTAGTGGTTTGGGGGGACAGAGGCCGAGGGAGCAGTACTTC	CASGLGGQRPREQYF
NA	TRBV3-1/TRBV3-2	TRBJ2-1	TRBD2	TGTGCCAGCAGCCAAGGCAAGGGAGGGCCAAGGAATGAGCAGTTCTTC	CASSQGKGGPRNEQFF
few	TRBV5-1	TRBJ1-1	NA	TGCGCCAGCAGCTTGAACGGCGGGGATAACACTGAAGCTTTCTTT	CASSLNGGDNTEAFF
NA	TRBV6-5	TRBJ2-7	NA	TGTGCCAGCAGCTTTACCGGGACACCCGACCGGGAGCAGTACTTC	CASSFTGTPDREQYF
NA	TRBV5-5	TRBJ1-2	NA	TGTGCCAGCAGTCTAGTATTGGATGGCTACACCTTC	CASSLVLDGYTF
NA	TRBV6-5	TRBJ2-1	TRBD2	TGTGCATCAAGCGGGACCTACAATGAGCAGTTCTTC	CASSGTYNEQFF
NA	TRBV19	TRBJ2-1	TRBD1	TGTGCCAGTAGTGACAGGGCAGAGCAGTTCTTC	CASSDRAEQFF
NA	TRBV7-2	TRBJ2-3	NA	TGTGCCAGCAGGCTAGCGATTAGCACAGATACGCAGTATTTT	CASRLAISTDTQYF
NA	TRBV12-3/TRBV12-4	TRBJ2-2	TRBD1	TGTGCCAGCAGAAGGGGGCCAACGGAGCTGTTTTTT	CASRRGPTELFF
NA	TRBV7-3	TRBJ2-1	TRBD1	TGTGCCAGCAGCATTACCGGACAGGGGGCCTACAATGAGCAGTTCTTC	CASSITGQGAYNEQFF
NA	TRBV19	TRBJ1-5	NA	TGTGCACTGGGGGGGGCGAACAATCAGCCCCAGCATTTT	CALGGANNQPQHF
NA	TRBV7-2	TRBJ2-5	NA	TGTGCCAGCAGCTTAGGGGGTCCGGGGCAAGAGACCCAGTACTTC	CASSLGGPGQETQYF
NA	TRBV6-6	TRBJ2-7	NA	TGTGCCACCAACCTCCGGGTCTCCTACGAGCAGTACTTC	CATNLRVSYEQYF
NA	TRBV9	TRBJ2-1	NA	TGTGCCAGCAGCCTGCGGGACAGATACAATGAGCAGTTCTTC	CASSLRDRYNEQFF
NA	TRBV9	TRBJ2-1	TRBD2	TGTGCCAGCAGCGTCGAAGTAGCGGGATACAATGAGCAGTTCTTC	CASSVEVAGYNEQFF
NA	TRBV5-4	TRBJ1-2	TRBD1	TGTGCCAGCAGCCAAAAGTCACAGGGGGCTTATGGCTACACCTTC	CASSQKSQGAYGYTF
few	TRBV4-3	TRBJ1-2	TRBD1	TGCGCCAGCAGCCGCGACCAGGGGGCGAATGGCTACACCTTC	CASSRDQGANGYTF
NA	TRBV7-8	TRBJ1-1	NA	TGTGCCAGCAGCCTGGGTAGCGGACAAATGCACACTGAAGCTTTCTTT	CASSLGSGQMHTEAFF
few	TRBV18	TRBJ1-1	NA	TGTGCCAGCTCACCAGTCGAGGGAGCCATGAACACTGAAGCTTTCTTT	CASSPVEGAMNTEAFF
NA	TRBV29-1	TRBJ2-7	NA	TGCAGCGTTGGAGACAGTTACTACGAGCAGTACTTC	CSVGDSYYEQYF
NA	TRBV7-9	TRBJ1-1	NA	TGTGCCAGCAGCTCCCCAGCGGGGGGGAACACTGAAGCTTTCTTT	CASSSPAGGNTEAFF
NA	TRBV5-1	TRBJ2-2	NA	TGCGCCAGCAGAAGTCGGAGTGGAGTGAGCGGGGAGCTGTTTTTT	CASRSRSGVSGELFF
few	TRBV7-9	TRBJ1-3	TRBD1	TGTGCCAGCAGTACTCCGGGACAGCACTCTGGAAACACCATATATTTT	CASSTPGQHSGNTIYF
NA	TRBV6-5	TRBJ1-2	NA	TGTGCCAGCACGGGTTCCAACTATGGCTACACCTTC	CASTGSNYGYTF
many	TRBV28	TRBJ2-7	TRBD2	TGTGCCAGCAGCCCGACTAGCGGGAGGGTCTATTCCTACGAGCAGTACTTC	CASSPTSGRVYSYEQYF
NA	TRBV11-3	TRBJ2-2	NA	TGTGCCAGCAGCTTAGATAGCTTTTCCACCGGGGAGCTGTTTTTT	CASSLDSFSTGELFF